This T cell receptor (beta chain) was identified during a study of early T cells in non-severe SARS-CoV-2 infection. Study-wide results and caveats: VDJdb-based annotation leaned toward anti-spike CD8 responses and missed private and CD4 specificities.

As concerns this clonotype: Its cognate antigen is unknown.

TCRdb reprocessed the 5' RACE reads with MiXCR, giving one entry per CDR3 protein. The sample shows about 31,000 distinct CDR3 sequences, roughly 6.1% of them seen only once. The material sequenced was whole blood. This clonotype originated in an adult who was a healthcare worker with PCR-confirmed SARS-CoV-2 infection or an uninfected control (not recorded which).

The CDR3 sequence is CSARPSSTDTQYF. CDR3 nucleotides: TGCAGTGCTAGACCTAGTAGCACAGATACGCAGTATTTT. The chain combines TRBV20-1 with TRBJ2-3; D gene ambiguous. Germline loops: CDR1 DFQATT, CDR2 SNEGSKA (reference sequence). The CDR3 has 13 residues. Trimming left V 2 bases short and J 0 bases short, with 6 bases between.